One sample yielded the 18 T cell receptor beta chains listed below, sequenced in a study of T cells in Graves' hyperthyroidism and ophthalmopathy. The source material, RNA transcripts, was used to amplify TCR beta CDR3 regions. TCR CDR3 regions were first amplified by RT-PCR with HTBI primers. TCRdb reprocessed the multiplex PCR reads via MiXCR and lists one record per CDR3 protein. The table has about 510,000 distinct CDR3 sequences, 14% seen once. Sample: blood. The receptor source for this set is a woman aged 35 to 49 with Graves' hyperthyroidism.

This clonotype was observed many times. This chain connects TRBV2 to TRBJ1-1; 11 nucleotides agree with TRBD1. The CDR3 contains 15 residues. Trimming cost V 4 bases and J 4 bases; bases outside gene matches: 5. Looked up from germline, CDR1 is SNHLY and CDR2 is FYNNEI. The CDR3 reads CASSVDRGPSTEAFF. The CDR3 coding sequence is TGTGCCAGCAGTGTGGACAGGGGGCCGAGCACTGAAGCTTTCTTT. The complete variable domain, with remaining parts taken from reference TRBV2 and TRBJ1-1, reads EPEVTQTPSHQVTQMGQEVILRCVPISNHLYFYWYRQILGQKVEFLVSFYNNEISEKSEIFDDQFSVERPDGSNFTLKIRSTKLEDSAMYFCASSVDRGPSTEAFFGQGTRLTVV.

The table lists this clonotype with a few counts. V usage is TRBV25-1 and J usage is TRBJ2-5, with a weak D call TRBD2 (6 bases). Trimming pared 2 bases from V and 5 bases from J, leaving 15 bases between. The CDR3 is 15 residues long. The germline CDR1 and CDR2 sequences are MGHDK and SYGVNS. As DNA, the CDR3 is TGTGCCAGCAGTGAAAGCCGCCGGGGGTCGGAGACCCAGTACTTC. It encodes CASSESRRGSETQYF.

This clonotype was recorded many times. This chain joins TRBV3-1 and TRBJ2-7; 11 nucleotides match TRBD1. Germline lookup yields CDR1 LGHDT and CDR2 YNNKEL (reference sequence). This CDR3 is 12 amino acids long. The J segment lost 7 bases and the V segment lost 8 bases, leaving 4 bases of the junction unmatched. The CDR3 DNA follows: TGTGCCAGCGGACAGGGGGCGGAAGAGCAGTACTTC. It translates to CASGQGAEEQYF.

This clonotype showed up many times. The CDR3 loop is CASSLSDSINYGYTF. DNA of the CDR3: TGTGCCAGCAGCTTAAGTGACAGCATTAACTATGGCTACACCTTC. The V gene is TRBV11-2, the J gene TRBJ1-2, with a possible D match to TRBD1 (5 bases). The CDR3 length is 15 residues. V dropped 2 bases and J dropped 1 base, with 11 bases sitting between them. From germline, CDR1 is SGHAT and CDR2 FQNNGV. Filled out from reference TRBV11-2 and TRBJ1-2, the complete variable domain reads EAGVAQSPRYKIIEKRQSVAFWCNPISGHATLYWYQQILGQGPKLLIQFQNNGVVDDSQLPKDRFSAERLKGVDSTLKIQPAKLEDSAVYLCASSLSDSINYGYTFGSGTRLTVV.

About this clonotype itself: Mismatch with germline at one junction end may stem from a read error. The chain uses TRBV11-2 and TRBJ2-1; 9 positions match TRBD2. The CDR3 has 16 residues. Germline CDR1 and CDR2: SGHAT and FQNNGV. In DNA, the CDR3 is TGTGCCAGCAGCCGACCCAGCGGGAGGTCCTGCAATGAGCAGTTCTTC. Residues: CASSRPSGRSCNEQFF.

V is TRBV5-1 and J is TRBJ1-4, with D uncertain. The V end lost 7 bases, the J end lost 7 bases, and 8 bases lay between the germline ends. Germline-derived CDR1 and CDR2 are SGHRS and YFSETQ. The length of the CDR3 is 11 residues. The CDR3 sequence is CASASGEKLFF. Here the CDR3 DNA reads TGCGCCAGCGCTTCAGGTGAAAAACTGTTTTTT.

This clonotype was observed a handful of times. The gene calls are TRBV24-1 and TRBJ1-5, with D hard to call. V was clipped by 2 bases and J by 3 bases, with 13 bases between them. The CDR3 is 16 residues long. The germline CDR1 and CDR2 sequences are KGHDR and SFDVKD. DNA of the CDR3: TGTGCCACCAGTGATTCAGGCGAAAACCCCAATCAGCCCCAGCATTTT. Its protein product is CATSDSGENPNQPQHF.

The CDR3: CATPRRGNNEQFF. In DNA form, the CDR3 reads TGTGCCACCCCCAGGAGGGGAAACAATGAGCAGTTCTTC. This chain joins TRBV15 and TRBJ2-1, with a tentative D call TRBD2 (6 bases). The germline V gene encodes CDR1 LNHNV and CDR2 YYDKDF (reference sequence). The CDR3 extends over 13 amino acids. The V end lost 8 bases, the J end lost 5 bases, and 13 bases lay between the germline ends. The whole variable domain, filled in from reference TRBV15 and TRBJ2-1, reads DAMVIQNPRYQVTQFGKPVTLSCSQTLNHNVMYWYQQKSSQAPKLLFHYYDKDFNNEADTPDNFQSRRPNTSFCFLDIRSPGLGDTAMYLCATPRRGNNEQFFGPGTRLTVL.

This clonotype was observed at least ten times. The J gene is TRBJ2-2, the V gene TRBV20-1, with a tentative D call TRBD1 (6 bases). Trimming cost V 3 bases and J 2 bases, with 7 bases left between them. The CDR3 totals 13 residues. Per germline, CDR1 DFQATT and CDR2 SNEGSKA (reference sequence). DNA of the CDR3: TGCAGTGCTAGGGACAGAAACACCGGGGAGCTGTTTTTT. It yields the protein CSARDRNTGELFF.

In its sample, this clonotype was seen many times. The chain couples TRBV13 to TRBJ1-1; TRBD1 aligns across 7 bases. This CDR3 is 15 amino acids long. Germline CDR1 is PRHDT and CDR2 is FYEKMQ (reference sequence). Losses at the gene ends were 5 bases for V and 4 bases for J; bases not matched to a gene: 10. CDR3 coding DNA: TGTGCCAGCAGCCACCGACAGGGAGGCGGCACTGAAGCTTTCTTT. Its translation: CASSHRQGGGTEAFF.

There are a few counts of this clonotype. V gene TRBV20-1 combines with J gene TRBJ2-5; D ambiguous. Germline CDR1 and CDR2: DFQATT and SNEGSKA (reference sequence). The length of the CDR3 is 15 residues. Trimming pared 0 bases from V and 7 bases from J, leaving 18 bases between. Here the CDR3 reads CSARDLGDIWVTQYF. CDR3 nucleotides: TGCAGTGCTAGAGATCTTGGAGATATCTGGGTGACCCAGTACTTC.

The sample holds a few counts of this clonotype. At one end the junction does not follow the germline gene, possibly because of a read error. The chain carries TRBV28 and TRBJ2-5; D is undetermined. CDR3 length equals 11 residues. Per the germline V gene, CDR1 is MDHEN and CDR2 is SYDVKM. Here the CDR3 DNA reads TGTGCCAGCAGCCGCGATTGGCCCCCAGACTTC. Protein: CASSRDWPPDF.

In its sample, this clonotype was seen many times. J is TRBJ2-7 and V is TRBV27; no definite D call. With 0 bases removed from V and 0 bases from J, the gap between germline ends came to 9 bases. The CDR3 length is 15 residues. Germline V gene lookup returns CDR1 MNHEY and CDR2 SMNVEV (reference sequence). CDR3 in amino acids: CASSLSVDGSYEQYF. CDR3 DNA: TGTGCCAGCAGTTTATCGGTGGACGGCTCCTACGAGCAGTACTTC.

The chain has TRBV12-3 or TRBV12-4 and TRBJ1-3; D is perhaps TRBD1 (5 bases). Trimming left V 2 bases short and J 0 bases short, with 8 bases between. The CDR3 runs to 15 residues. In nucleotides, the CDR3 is TGTGCCAGCAGTTTAACTCAGGGCTCTGGAAACACCATATATTTT. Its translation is CASSLTQGSGNTIYF.

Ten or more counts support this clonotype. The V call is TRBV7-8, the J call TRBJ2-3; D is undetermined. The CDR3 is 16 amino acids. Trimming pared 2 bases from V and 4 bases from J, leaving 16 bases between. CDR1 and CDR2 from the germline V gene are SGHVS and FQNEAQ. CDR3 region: CASSLTAAGAPDTQYF. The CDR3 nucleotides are TGTGCCAGCAGCTTAACCGCGGCAGGCGCTCCAGATACGCAGTATTTT.

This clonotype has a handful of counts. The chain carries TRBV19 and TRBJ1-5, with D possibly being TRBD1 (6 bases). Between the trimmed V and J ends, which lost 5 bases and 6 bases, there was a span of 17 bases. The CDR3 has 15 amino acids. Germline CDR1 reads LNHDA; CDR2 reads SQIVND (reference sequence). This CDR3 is CASSSLRGGGQPQHF. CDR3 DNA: TGTGCCAGTAGTTCCCTCAGGGGTGGGGGTCAGCCCCAGCATTTT.

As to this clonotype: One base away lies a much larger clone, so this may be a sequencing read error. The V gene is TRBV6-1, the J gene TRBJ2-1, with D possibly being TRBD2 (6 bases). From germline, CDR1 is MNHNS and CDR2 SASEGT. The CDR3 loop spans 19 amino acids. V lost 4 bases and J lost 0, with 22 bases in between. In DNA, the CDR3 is TGTGCCAGCAGTGCTACCAGTCTAGTGGGAGGCGGCTCCTACAATGAGCAGTTCTTC. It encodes CASSATSLVGGGSYNEQFF.

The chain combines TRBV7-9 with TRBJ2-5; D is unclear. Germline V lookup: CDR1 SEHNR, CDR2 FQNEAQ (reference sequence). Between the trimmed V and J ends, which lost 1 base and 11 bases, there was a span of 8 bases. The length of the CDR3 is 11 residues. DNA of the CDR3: TGTGCCAGCAGCTTAGGTACGGTACAGTACTTC. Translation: CASSLGTVQYF.